These T cell receptor beta chains were read from a single sample in a study of T-cell reconstitution after alpha-beta-depleted transplantation in children. One entry per CDR3 protein, called by TCRdb with MiXCR from the PCR reads. The table includes hundreds of thousands of distinct CDR3 sequences, around 11% detected once. The sample in question was PBMCs from the stem cell graft donor, obtained from the stem cell graft. The receptors come from a human donor who donated a stem cell graft to a child with acute lymphoblastic leukemia. Each CDR3 is given without its conserved first and last residue. Each record gives: J gene, clone size, V gene, CDR3 protein. Not every row has a clone size; where given, it reads once, few, many or a size class.

>TRBJ2-1|many|TRBV18
ASRNPGQGANEQF
>TRBJ2-1|many|TRBV9
ASSFLARATYNEQF
>TRBJ2-7|many|TRBV5-1
ASSLGEGLSSYEQY
>TRBJ1-5|few|TRBV12-3/TRBV12-4
ASSLARGSNQPQH
>TRBJ2-3|many|TRBV5-1
ASSLEQHTDTQY
>TRBJ2-7|many|TRBV29-1
SVVLAGGVYEQY
>TRBJ2-1|NA|TRBV30
AWSVVAGLNYNEQF
>TRBJ2-1|many|TRBV14
ASSSRGGSGRIDNEQF
>TRBJ2-1|many|TRBV6-2/TRBV6-3
ASSYSGGVANEQF
>TRBJ2-7|many|TRBV29-1
SVWTQAVEY
>TRBJ2-2|NA|TRBV20-1
SAVGRQNTGELF
>TRBJ2-7|many|TRBV5-1
ASSPAGRFDEQY
>TRBJ2-2|many|TRBV9
ASSPSTGLSTGELF
>TRBJ1-2|many|TRBV5-1
ASSLGTGLYGYT
>TRBJ2-2|NA|TRBV19
AVGTTGELF